This T cell receptor (beta chain) is drawn from a study of blood T cell repertoires in COVID-19. Study summary: The origin of the acute and convalescent COVID-19 samples was the United States, Italy and Spain. In each case, the material was cDNA or gDNA derived from T cells, B-cell-depleted T cells, or PBMCs.

The CDR3 covers 15 residues. Germline lookup yields CDR1 SGHTA and CDR2 FQGTGA. Trimming cost V 4 bases and J 5 bases; bases outside gene matches: 5. TCRdb's table, derived via immunoSEQ multiplex PCR, lists solely in-frame clones and lacks some. The sample consists of about 150,000 clones, 79% of them appearing once. This clonotype was sampled from a man in his fifties with active or convalescent COVID-19. The specimen sequenced was peripheral blood. The chain employs TRBV7-3 and TRBJ2-2; 9 nucleotides match TRBD1. The CDR3 coding sequence is TGTGCCAGCAGCTCCCGGGACAGGGATACCGGGGAGCTGTTTTTT. This translates into CASSSRDRDTGELFF.